Sequencing of this T cell receptor beta chain was carried out in a study of Graves' ophthalmopathy and Graves' hyperthyroidism. The sample holds many counts of this clonotype. A read error may be the cause here, since a much bigger clone is one base away. Trimming took 0 bases from V and 5 from J; bases not matched to a gene: 10. The germline gives CDR1 MNHEY, CDR2 SVGEGT. The CDR3 has 17 amino acids. Amplification targeted the TCR beta CDR3 regions, with RNA transcripts as the source material. An initial RT-PCR round employing HTBI primers preceded a second-round multiplex PCR. Using its own MiXCR run on the multiplex PCR reads, TCRdb lists one record per CDR3 protein. The repertoire holds about 380,000 distinct CDR3 sequences, 15% seen once, with about 7.3% in the top ten.

The chain employs TRBV6-2 or TRBV6-3 and TRBJ2-7; 10 bases fit TRBD1. The sequencing sample was made of peripheral blood. The receptor's source is a woman between 18 and 29 years old with stable Graves' hyperthyroidism. CDR3 in amino acids: CASSYSGTGEFPHEQYF. CDR3 nucleotides: TGTGCCAGCAGTTACTCCGGGACAGGGGAGTTCCCCCACGAGCAGTACTTC.